The entry below describes one T cell receptor (beta chain). What it recognizes is unknown. It was the approximately 110-subject validation cohort, separate from the approximately 680-subject first cohort, to which the donors belonged. This record belongs to a study of cytomegalovirus exposure and HLA in healthy donors. General observations from the study: Some public TCRs appeared in many individuals, while most sequences were rare. The classifier, whose performance was assessed in both the original and validation cohorts, reportedly diagnosed cytomegalovirus status with high specificity and sensitivity. Overall, 164 TCR beta chains were annotated as cytomegalovirus-associated.

This CDR3 comprises 12 residues. V gave up 6 bases and J gave up 1 base, with 6 bases separating them. Looked up from germline, CDR1 is MNHNS and CDR2 is SASEGT. Here immunoSEQ multiplex PCR was the method, and the copy in TCRdb shows in-frame clones only, minus some. This sample has hundreds of thousands of clones, with around 80% found just once. The chain has TRBV6-1 and TRBJ1-2, with no clear D. The receptor comes from a woman aged 25 to 39 in good health and CMV-seropositive. Sequenced input: PBMCs. CDR3 bases: TGTGCCAGCAGGGGCCGTAACTATGGCTACACCTTC. Its translation: CASRGRNYGYTF.